Included here is one T cell receptor beta chain sequence, with context. Its matching antigen is unknown. The sample originates from a study of cytomegalovirus exposure and HLA in healthy donors. Study-wide context: Early released data comprised 80 million or so unique TCRs from HLA-typed donors. General study findings and limits: Later analysis showed TCR association rates varying by HLA locus, highest for DRB1 and lowest for HLA-C.

PCR primers comprised 60 Vbeta and 13 Jbeta primers. Using immunoSEQ multiplex PCR, the repertoire was profiled, and TCRdb retains in-frame clones only, with some absent. The table records under 200,000 clones, 75% to 90% of them present only once. The V end lost 0 bases, the J end lost 7 bases, and 10 bases lay between the germline ends. This CDR3 spans 14 amino acids. CDR1 is SGHNT and CDR2 is YYREEE in the germline V gene (reference sequence). The specimen sequenced was PBMCs. The chain links TRBV5-4 to TRBJ1-4, with a weak D call TRBD1 (6 bases). The clonotype was recovered from a girl aged 2-10 years in good health and CMV-seropositive. The CDR3 sequence: CASSLGGGGEKLFF. The CDR3 region has the DNA TGTGCCAGCAGCTTGGGCGGGGGCGGTGAAAAACTGTTTTTT.